The 24 T cell receptor beta chains listed next were all sequenced from one sample in a study of identical twins. In TCRdb, the 5' RACE reads were re-called with MiXCR into one record per CDR3 protein. The profile shows just under 650,000 distinct CDR3 sequences, about 7% of them singletons. These sequences were also reported in another study, on yellow fever vaccine responses in identical twins.

The sequencing input was PBMCs. The source is a young woman in good health.

On this clonotype itself: At one end the junction does not follow the germline gene, possibly because of a read error. This sequence joins TRBV6-5 and TRBJ2-3; 11 bases map to TRBD2. Germline CDR1 reads MNHEY; CDR2 reads SVGAGI. This CDR3 spans 18 amino acids. CDR3 in amino acids: CASSHSGLAGKSTDTQYF. CDR3 DNA: TGTGCCAGCAGTCACTCAGGACTAGCGGGCAAAAGCACAGATACGCAGTATTTT.

This clonotype was counted many times. The rearrangement joins TRBV4-1 to TRBJ2-5; D not certain. V shed 3 bases and J shed 5 bases, with 10 bases lying between them. This CDR3 has 13 amino acids. Germline V lookup: CDR1 MGHRA, CDR2 YSYEKL. The CDR3: CASSHPDLETQYF. The CDR3, as DNA: TGCGCCAGCAGCCATCCTGACTTGGAGACCCAGTACTTC.

This chain joins TRBV27 and TRBJ2-5, with 7 positions matching TRBD1. The trim removed 0 bases at V and 5 bases at J, leaving 15 bases unmatched. The CDR3 length is 18 residues. Per germline, CDR1 MNHEY and CDR2 SMNVEV (reference sequence). DNA of the CDR3: TGTGCCAGCAGTTTATCGTCACAGACAGGGTGGAAAGTGGAGACCCAGTACTTC. This translates into CASSLSSQTGWKVETQYF.

This CDR3 is CASSPEGQGYGYTF. The CDR3 region has the DNA TGTGCCAGCTCACCTGAAGGACAGGGTTATGGCTACACCTTC. This chain uses TRBV18 with TRBJ1-2, with TRBD1 identical over 8 bases. Germline V gene lookup returns CDR1 KGHSH and CDR2 LQKENI. This CDR3 is 14 amino acids long. The V segment lost 3 bases and the J segment 5 bases; nucleotides outside the gene matches: 5.

The chain recombines TRBV11-1 with TRBJ2-2; tentatively, D is TRBD2 (5 bases). There are 19 residues in the CDR3. V was cut by 2 bases and J by 4 bases, with 23 bases left in between. The V gene's germline CDR1 is SGHAT and CDR2 FQDESV (reference sequence). CDR3 nucleotide sequence: TGTGCCAGCAGCTTAAGCCAATCACTGGTGGAGGTGGTCACCGGGGAGCTGTTTTTT. The encoded protein is CASSLSQSLVEVVTGELFF.

This clonotype has a count of ten or more. V usage is TRBV12-3 or TRBV12-4 and J usage is TRBJ1-1; D call uncertain. The CDR3 covers 13 residues. V lost 5 bases and J 1 base, leaving 8 bases between the germline ends. Here the CDR3 DNA reads TGTGCCAGCAGTCTACATGAGAACACTGAAGCTTTCTTT. This codes for CASSLHENTEAFF.

This clonotype was recorded many times. The rearrangement links TRBV25-1 to TRBJ1-4, with D unclear. CDR3 length: 15 amino acids. V was shortened by 5 bases and J by 8 bases, with 18 bases between the two germline ends. Germline V gene data show CDR1 as MGHDK and CDR2 as SYGVNS. The CDR3 region is CASSTQRTLGEKLFF. DNA for the CDR3: TGTGCCAGCAGTACCCAACGGACTCTTGGGGAAAAACTGTTTTTT.

The chain combines TRBV7-9 with TRBJ2-1; 9 bases agree with TRBD1. CDR1 and CDR2 from the germline V gene are SEHNR and FQNEAQ (reference sequence). This CDR3 is built from 16 residues. Losses at the gene ends were 7 bases for V and 0 bases for J; bases not matched to a gene: 7. The CDR3 spells CASKGQGYASYNEQFF. The CDR3 nucleotides are TGTGCCAGCAAGGGACAGGGCTATGCCTCCTACAATGAGCAGTTCTTC.

At least ten counts were recorded for this clonotype. The J gene is TRBJ2-4, the V gene TRBV28; unclear D gene. Trimming shortened V by 4 bases and J by 0 bases, and 13 bases separated the two germline ends. The germline CDR1 and CDR2 sequences are MDHEN and SYDVKM. The CDR3 is made up of 16 amino acids. CDR3 sequence reads: CASSSPVPQAKNIQYF. CDR3 nucleotide sequence: TGTGCCAGCAGTTCCCCAGTCCCCCAAGCCAAAAACATTCAGTACTTC. The variable domain in full, with the rest retrieved from reference TRBV28 and TRBJ2-4, is DVKVTQSSRYLVKRTGEKVFLECVQDMDHENMFWYRQDPGLGLRLIYFSYDVKMKEKGDIPEGYSVSREKKERFSLILESASTNQTSMYLCASSSPVPQAKNIQYFGAGTRLSVL.

In its sample, this clonotype was seen a few times. The DNA for the CDR3 is TGTGCCAGCAGCTTATTAAGTGGGTCCAACAATGAGCAGTTCTTC. Protein: CASSLLSGSNNEQFF. The chain employs TRBV11-3 and TRBJ2-1; D not resolved. The V gene's germline CDR1 is SGHNT and CDR2 YENEEA. The CDR3 is 15 residues long. Trimming stripped 2 bases from V and 5 bases from J, with 13 bases between.

This clonotype has at least ten counts. The chain has TRBV5-1 and TRBJ1-4; TRBD1 might be the D (6 bases). The V and J ends lost 7 bases and 8 bases respectively, with 18 bases between them. The CDR3 runs to 14 residues. Germline lookup yields CDR1 SGHRS and CDR2 YFSETQ. The DNA for the CDR3 is TGCGCCAGCCAACAGGGACTAGGGGAGGAAAAACTGTTTTTT. Translated: CASQQGLGEEKLFF. Combining the CDR3 with reference TRBV5-1 and TRBJ1-4 gives the whole variable domain KAGVTQTPRYLIKTRGQQVTLSCSPISGHRSVSWYQQTPGQGLQFLFEYFSETQRNKGNFPGRFSGRQFSNSRSEMNVSTLELGDSALYLCASQQGLGEEKLFFGSGTQLSVL.

The chain employs TRBV24-1 and TRBJ2-2, with unresolved D. The CDR3 runs to 15 residues. From germline, CDR1 is KGHDR and CDR2 SFDVKD. Trimming took off 3 bases at V and 1 base at J, with 8 bases between the two ends. The CDR3 nucleotides are TGTGCCACCAGTGATGAAAACAGGAACACCGGGGAGCTGTTTTTT. Translation gives CATSDENRNTGELFF.

This clonotype was counted many times. This sequence joins TRBV6-1 and TRBJ1-1; possibly TRBD1 for D (5 bases). Germline V lookup: CDR1 MNHNS, CDR2 SASEGT. The ends were cut back, 5 bases at V and 5 bases at J, with 15 bases in the middle. This CDR3 has 14 amino acids. CDR3 residues: CASSRAGEGTEAFF. CDR3 coding DNA: TGTGCCAGCAGTAGGGCGGGGGAAGGGACTGAAGCTTTCTTT.

This clonotype came up a few times. This chain links TRBV12-3 or TRBV12-4 with TRBJ2-7; 8 nucleotides match TRBD2. The CDR3 is made up of 14 amino acids. Germline trimming cut 3 bases from V and 4 bases from J; bases unmatched to any gene: 5. The DNA for the CDR3 is TGTGCCAGCAGTTTTAGCGGGAAACAATACGAGCAGTACTTC. It encodes CASSFSGKQYEQYF.

The V call is TRBV29-1, the J call TRBJ1-1; D perhaps matches TRBD1 (5 bases). V was trimmed by 3 bases and J by 6 bases, leaving 8 bases between them. The CDR3 is 11 residues long. Germline CDR1 is SQVTM and CDR2 is ANQGSEA. CDR3 DNA: TGCAGCGTTGATGGGGGTTCTGAAGCTTTCTTT. This encodes CSVDGGSEAFF. Drawing the rest from reference TRBV29-1 and TRBJ1-1, the complete variable domain is SAVISQKPSRDICQRGTSLTIQCQVDSQVTMMFWYRQQPGQSLTLIATANQGSEATYESGFVIDKFPISRPNLTFSTLTVSNMSPEDSSIYLCSVDGGSEAFFGQGTRLTVV.

This clonotype has a count of ten or more. The chain combines TRBV20-1 with TRBJ1-5, with D perhaps TRBD1 (5 bases). There are 14 residues in the CDR3. In germline, CDR1 is DFQATT, CDR2 SNEGSKA (reference sequence). Trimming shortened V by 3 bases and J by 5 bases, and 14 bases separated the two germline ends. As DNA, the CDR3 is TGCAGTGCTAGCGACCCCCGGGGCGATCAGCCCCAGCATTTT. Translated: CSASDPRGDQPQHF.

This chain uses TRBV2 with TRBJ2-3; 9 nucleotides line up with TRBD2. After removal of 3 bases from V and 7 bases from J, the junction contained 8 bases not matched to a gene. CDR3 size: 15 residues. Germline CDR1 reads SNHLY; CDR2 reads FYNNEI. CDR3 bases: TGTGCCAGCAGTGAGCGGGAGGGGCCCTACCATACGCAGTATTTT. This translates into CASSEREGPYHTQYF.

In this sample, this clonotype turned up many times. The rearrangement uses TRBV28 and TRBJ1-4; D ambiguous. Trimming shortened V by 6 bases and J by 5 bases, and 13 bases separated the two germline ends. Germline V gene sequence: CDR1 MDHEN, CDR2 SYDVKM. The CDR3 runs 14 residues. CDR3 sequence (DNA): TGTGCCAGCAGGGATGGCGCCCGGAATGAAAAACTGTTTTTT. As protein: CASRDGARNEKLFF. Looking up the rest from reference TRBV28 and TRBJ1-4 gives the full variable domain: DVKVTQSSRYLVKRTGEKVFLECVQDMDHENMFWYRQDPGLGLRLIYFSYDVKMKEKGDIPEGYSVSREKKERFSLILESASTNQTSMYLCASRDGARNEKLFFGSGTQLSVL.

This clonotype was counted many times. V usage is TRBV2 and J usage is TRBJ2-2; maybe TRBD1 (5 bases). V lost 6 bases and J lost 5, with 7 bases in between. There are 12 residues in the CDR3. Germline CDR1 and CDR2: SNHLY and FYNNEI. The DNA of the CDR3 is TGTGCCAGCAGGCAGGGAACCGGGGAGCTGTTTTTT. It codes for CASRQGTGELFF.

This clonotype was found many times. The chain carries TRBV12-3 or TRBV12-4 and TRBJ2-1; the D is unclear. The CDR3 loop spans 15 amino acids. V lost 6 bases to trimming and J lost 1 base, with 13 bases between them. CDR3 in amino acids: CASSPRWGSYNEQFF. The DNA of the CDR3 is TGTGCCAGCAGCCCCCGGTGGGGATCCTACAATGAGCAGTTCTTC.

This clonotype has a count of ten or more. The J gene is TRBJ2-7, the V gene TRBV20-1; 10 bases fit TRBD2. The CDR3 runs 14 residues. V was pared by 0 bases and J by 4 bases, with 3 bases of the junction left unmatched. Germline V CDR1 and CDR2: DFQATT, SNEGSKA (reference sequence). The DNA of the CDR3 is TGCAGTGCTAGAGATGGGGGACTAGCGTACGAGCAGTACGTC. This translates into CSARDGGLAYEQYV.

In its sample, this clonotype was seen a few times. The V and J genes are TRBV6-5 and TRBJ2-5; D remains unclear. The germline V gene encodes CDR1 MNHEY and CDR2 SVGAGI. The CDR3 has 15 residues. Between the trimmed V and J ends, which lost 2 bases and 0 bases, there was a span of 10 bases. CDR3 in DNA: TGTGCCAGCAGTTACGGTGTGACGGACCAAGAGACCCAGTACTTC. It encodes CASSYGVTDQETQYF.

In this sample, this clonotype turned up a few times. This chain connects TRBV7-2 to TRBJ2-1, with TRBD2 matching over 8 bases. Germline loops: CDR1 SGHTA, CDR2 FQGNSA. CDR3 size: 14 residues. Unmatched junction bases numbered 4, after V lost 1 base and J lost 8 bases. CDR3 residues: CASSLGLAGHEQFF. The CDR3 nucleotides read TGTGCCAGCAGCTTAGGTCTAGCGGGCCATGAGCAGTTCTTC.

This clonotype has more than one count but fewer than ten. The rearrangement uses TRBV10-3 and TRBJ1-1, with D tentatively TRBD1 (5 bases). The CDR3 covers 14 residues. From germline, CDR1 is ENHRY and CDR2 SYGVKD. Between the trimmed V and J ends, which lost 6 bases and 4 bases, there was a span of 15 bases. The chain's CDR3 is CAISGTAGLTEAFF. CDR3 DNA: TGTGCCATCAGCGGGACCGCCGGCCTCACTGAAGCTTTCTTT.